The 20 T cell receptor beta chains below were found in one sample sequenced in a study of cytomegalovirus exposure and HLA in healthy donors. It was with 60 Vbeta and 13 Jbeta primers that the PCR ran. Assay: immunoSEQ multiplex PCR; the TCRdb copy retains only in-frame clones and omits some. The sample holds about 150,000 clones, roughly three fifths seen once. Sequencing was done on a sample of PBMCs. The receptors shown here come from a woman aged 40 to 49 in good health and CMV-seronegative.

The chain is built from TRBV7-9 and TRBJ2-7; 10 bases align to TRBD2. The V segment lost 5 bases and the J segment 0 bases; nucleotides outside the gene matches: 4. The CDR3 spans 15 residues. The germline CDR1 and CDR2 sequences are SEHNR and FQNEAQ (reference sequence). The CDR3 reads CASSHSGGSSYEQYF. CDR3 nucleotides: TGTGCCAGCAGCCATAGCGGGGGGAGCTCCTACGAGCAGTACTTC.

This chain connects TRBV5-5 to TRBJ2-7, with a possible D match to TRBD2 (7 bases). Looked up from germline, CDR1 is SGHKS and CDR2 is YYEKEE (reference sequence). This CDR3 comprises 16 residues. Trimming took 2 bases from V and 3 from J, leaving 18 bases between them. Written as DNA, the CDR3 is TGTGCCAGCAGCTTTACGGAAGGGAGGGGGATCTACGAGCAGTACTTC. This translates into CASSFTEGRGIYEQYF.

V and J are TRBV6-5 and TRBJ2-1; D perhaps matches TRBD1 (6 bases). Trimming took off 0 bases at V and 6 bases at J, with 12 bases between the two ends. The germline V gene has CDR1 MNHEY and CDR2 SVGAGI. There are 15 residues in the CDR3. The DNA for the CDR3 is TGTGCCAGCAGTTACTCGAGGGAAGGGGGCAATGAGCAGTTCTTC. Translation: CASSYSREGGNEQFF.

This chain connects TRBV5-1 to TRBJ2-1, with 10 bases lining up with TRBD1. The CDR3 has 16 amino acids. The germline V gene has CDR1 SGHRS and CDR2 YFSETQ. After removal of 1 base from V and 3 bases from J, the junction contained 4 bases not matched to a gene. The CDR3 DNA sequence: TGCGCCAGCAGCTTGAGGACAGGGGGGGGCTACAATGAGCAGTTCTTC. As protein: CASSLRTGGGYNEQFF.

The chain carries TRBV18 and TRBJ1-3, with TRBD1 identical over 9 bases. Germline trimming cut 3 bases from V and 0 bases from J; bases unmatched to any gene: 6. Germline V CDR1 and CDR2: KGHSH, LQKENI. CDR3 length: 17 residues. CDR3 residues: CASSPRTGENSGNTIYF. The CDR3 bases are TGTGCCAGCTCACCCCGGACAGGGGAAAACTCTGGAAACACCATATATTTT.

This clone was observed a few times. The chain is built from TRBV9 and TRBJ2-7; 10 nucleotides line up with TRBD1. CDR3 length: 15 amino acids. CDR1 and CDR2 from the germline V gene are SGDLS and YYNGEE. J lost 5 bases, V lost 0 bases, and 5 bases had no gene match. CDR3 sequence: CASSVAGTGADEQYF. CDR3 DNA sequence: TGTGCCAGCAGCGTAGCCGGGACAGGGGCCGACGAGCAGTACTTC.

This clone was counted a single time. The chain links TRBV7-9 to TRBJ1-2; 10 bases line up with TRBD1. V gave up 5 bases and J gave up 0 bases; unmatched junction bases: 6. Germline-derived CDR1 and CDR2 are SEHNR and FQNEAQ (reference sequence). The CDR3 is 16 amino acids. The CDR3 here is CASSPPGQGTNYGYTF. The CDR3 nucleotides read TGTGCCAGCAGCCCGCCGGGACAGGGGACTAACTATGGCTACACCTTC.

This chain links TRBV28 with TRBJ1-2; 9 positions match TRBD1. The V gene end was trimmed by 4 bases and the J gene end by 6 bases; junction bases not matched to a gene: 3. The germline V gene has CDR1 MDHEN and CDR2 SYDVKM. The CDR3 is 13 amino acids. The CDR3 bases are TGTGCCAGCAGTTACGGGACAGGGAATGGCTACACCTTC. Amino acids: CASSYGTGNGYTF.

The genes are TRBV27 and TRBJ2-1, with unresolved D. CDR3 length: 11 amino acids. The V and J ends lost 8 bases and 10 bases respectively, with 12 bases between them. Looked up from germline, CDR1 is MNHEY and CDR2 is SMNVEV (reference sequence). CDR3 bases: TGTGCCAGCCTGACACTTGGCGAGCAGTTCTTC. Protein: CASLTLGEQFF.

There are a few counts of this clone. The V and J genes are TRBV7-9 and TRBJ1-2; D is perhaps TRBD1 (5 bases). Germline V gene lookup returns CDR1 SEHNR and CDR2 FQNEAQ (reference sequence). V was cut by 3 bases and J by 7 bases, with 15 bases left in between. The CDR3 contains 14 residues. Here the CDR3 DNA reads TGTGCCAGCAGCTTCGCGGGACTGCTAAGTGGCTACACCTTC. Translation gives CASSFAGLLSGYTF.

The rearrangement uses TRBV13 and TRBJ2-5, with TRBD1 matching over 7 bases. Gene TRBJ2-7 matches the end of the DNA better, so the J call may be wrong. Germline V lookup: CDR1 PRHDT, CDR2 FYEKMQ (reference sequence). This CDR3 contains 12 residues. The CDR3 DNA is TGTGCCAGCAGCCTCGACAGGGACGAGCAGTACTTC. It yields the protein CASSLDRDEQYF.

This clone was seen only a few times. The chain is built from TRBV30 and TRBJ2-7; D may be TRBD1 (6 bases). Germline values: CDR1 GTSNPN, CDR2 SVGIG (reference sequence). This CDR3 has 12 residues. The V end lost 2 bases, the J end lost 4 bases, and 9 bases lay between the germline ends. The CDR3 DNA reads as TGTGCCTGGAGTTCCGGACAGTACGAGCAGTACTTC. Amino acids: CAWSSGQYEQYF.

The V call is TRBV6-1, the J call TRBJ2-5, with TRBD2 matching 8 bases. J was trimmed by 5 bases and V by 4 bases; bases with no gene match: 9. CDR3 length: 15 residues. Germline loops: CDR1 MNHNS, CDR2 SASEGT. CDR3 coding DNA: TGTGCCAGCAGTGGACTTAGCGGGGTAGGGGAGACCCAGTACTTC. Protein sequence: CASSGLSGVGETQYF.

The V call is TRBV30, the J call TRBJ1-2; TRBD1 matches at 8 bases. The V segment lost 5 bases and the J segment 7 bases; nucleotides outside the gene matches: 0. This CDR3 comprises 10 residues. Germline values: CDR1 GTSNPN, CDR2 SVGIG (reference sequence). This CDR3 is CAWDRGGYTF. The CDR3 nucleotides are TGTGCCTGGGACAGGGGTGGCTACACCTTC.

The rearrangement uses TRBV6-1 and TRBJ2-7, with 8 bases aligning to TRBD1. The trim removed 3 bases at V and 9 bases at J, leaving 13 bases unmatched. CDR3 size: 15 residues. Germline V gives CDR1 MNHNS, CDR2 SASEGT. The CDR3, as DNA: TGTGCCAGCAGTGACCCTAGGACAGGGCTACGTGTGCAGTACTTC. Translation: CASSDPRTGLRVQYF.

This clone is a singleton in its sample. The rearrangement links TRBV5-6 to TRBJ1-1; TRBD1 matches 8 bases. This CDR3 has 16 amino acids. CDR1 SGHDT and CDR2 YYEEEE come from the germline V gene. V shed 4 bases, J shed 3 bases, and the junction held 11 bases outside the gene matches. The CDR3 coding sequence is TGTGCCAGCAGCGGGACTTGGGACAGGCTGGACACTGAAGCTTTCTTT. Translating gives CASSGTWDRLDTEAFF. Drawing the rest from reference TRBV5-6 and TRBJ1-1, the complete variable domain is DAGVTQSPTHLIKTRGQQVTLRCSPKSGHDTVSWYQQALGQGPQFIFQYYEEEERQRGNFPDRFSGHQFPNYSSELNVNALLLGDSALYLCASSGTWDRLDTEAFFGQGTRLTVV.

V is TRBV5-5 and J is TRBJ1-4; unclear D gene. The CDR3 has 16 amino acids. V was shortened by 4 bases and J by 6 bases, with 19 bases between the two germline ends. Germline-derived CDR1 and CDR2 are SGHKS and YYEKEE (reference sequence). CDR3 in DNA: TGTGCCAGCAGCCCCAGGTCGGGAAGGGCGGATGAAAAACTGTTTTTT. Its translation: CASSPRSGRADEKLFF.

This chain links TRBV7-9 with TRBJ2-3, with TRBD2 identical over 12 bases. The V gene end was trimmed by 5 bases and the J gene end by 3 bases; junction bases not matched to a gene: 9. Germline CDR1 is SEHNR and CDR2 is FQNEAQ (reference sequence). The length of the CDR3 is 17 residues. CDR3 amino acids: CASSLPMTSGGTDTQYF. In DNA form, the CDR3 reads TGTGCCAGCAGCCTTCCTATGACTAGCGGGGGAACAGATACGCAGTATTTT.

This clone occurred a few times. The V gene is TRBV18, the J gene TRBJ1-6, with unresolved D. Germline values: CDR1 KGHSH, CDR2 LQKENI. Trimming shortened V by 1 base and J by 0 bases, and 7 bases separated the two germline ends. There are 16 residues in the CDR3. The CDR3 loop is CASSPRENSYNSPLHF. The CDR3 DNA sequence: TGTGCCAGCTCACCACGTGAGAACTCCTATAATTCACCCCTCCACTTT.

The rearrangement links TRBV11-1 to TRBJ2-7, with D maybe TRBD1 (5 bases). Trimming took off 6 bases at V and 3 bases at J, with 9 bases between the two ends. There are 12 residues in the CDR3. Germline CDR1 SGHAT, CDR2 FQDESV (reference sequence). CDR3 amino acids: CASSFDSYEQYF. For the CDR3, the DNA is TGTGCCAGCAGTTTCGACAGCTACGAGCAGTACTTC. The entire variable domain, with the rest obtained from reference TRBV11-1 and TRBJ2-7, is as follows: EAEVAQSPRYKITEKSQAVAFWCDPISGHATLYWYRQILGQGPELLVQFQDESVVDDSQLPKDRFSAERLKGVDSTLKIQPAELGDSAMYLCASSFDSYEQYFGPGTRLTVT.